One T cell receptor beta chain is described in this entry. Its target is not known. This could be a read error, since a much larger clone is one nucleotide away. These data belong to a study of blood T cells in healthy people across ages. Study at large: There was about one barcoded beta molecule captured by template switching per two T cells. Findings of the study overall: Age advanced and TCR beta diversity per million T cells fell, roughly linearly.

Germline V gene data show CDR1 as KGHSH and CDR2 as LQKENI. The CDR3 is 13 amino acids. Sample-barcoded 5' priming and a J-beta primer mix drove a second PCR of about 6 to 12 cycles. Carrying 12 random nucleotides, a template-switch adaptor labeled each individual cDNA molecule. TCRdb re-derived calls from the 5' RACE reads in MiXCR, one entry per CDR3 protein. Among about 1.8 million distinct CDR3 sequences listed, around 48% were seen once. Input material: blood. This receptor was obtained from a woman in her thirties or forties in good health. The chain employs TRBV18 and TRBJ2-7; TRBD1 might be the D (6 bases). CDR3 in amino acids: CASSPDRLHEQHF. CDR3 coding DNA: TGTGCCAGCTCGCCTGACAGGCTCCACGAGCAGCACTTC.